The 25 T cell receptor beta chains in this list originate from one sample, sequenced in a study of radiation and T cells in renal cell carcinoma. The protocol was immunoSEQ multiplex PCR, while the TCRdb copy is restricted to in-frame clones and leaves out a portion. The sample has around 76,000 clones, about 80% seen once; the top ten hold approximately 6.4%. The time point is: blood 2 weeks post-SBRT. The treatment was: 15 Gy SBRT to primary tumor, nephrectomy 4 weeks later. The input for sequencing was blood, taken from a patient whose treatment included radiotherapy and nephrectomy. The receptor source for this set is a man aged 60 to 75 with renal cell carcinoma.

The rearrangement uses TRBV5-1 and TRBJ1-2; D is unclear. Germline V lookup: CDR1 SGHRS, CDR2 YFSETQ. V was cut by 0 bases and J by 2 bases, with 2 bases left in between. The CDR3 runs 12 residues. This CDR3 reads CASSLDNYGYTF. In DNA form, the CDR3 reads TGCGCCAGCAGCTTGGACAACTATGGCTACACCTTC.

The chain employs TRBV5-4 and TRBJ2-5; a weak D match, TRBD2 (7 bases). Looked up from germline, CDR1 is SGHNT and CDR2 is YYREEE (reference sequence). The germline V and J ends were trimmed by 2 bases and 5 bases, with 10 bases remaining between them. This CDR3 region has 13 residues. CDR3 amino acids: CASSFRGGETQYF. CDR3 nucleotides: TGTGCCAGCAGCTTCAGGGGAGGGGAGACCCAGTACTTC.

The J gene is TRBJ1-1, the V gene TRBV29-1; D is unclear. V lost 4 bases, J lost 1 base, and 7 bases lay in between. This CDR3 is built from 12 residues. The germline V gene encodes CDR1 SQVTM and CDR2 ANQGSEA. CDR3 sequence: CSVGRRNTEAFF. The CDR3 DNA reads TGCAGCGTTGGGAGGAGGAACACTGAAGCTTTCTTT.

V is TRBV9 and J is TRBJ2-1; TRBD2 is a possible D gene (6 bases). The CDR3 runs to 19 residues. The germline gives CDR1 SGDLS, CDR2 YYNGEE. V lost 4 bases, J lost 7 bases, and 30 bases lay in between. The CDR3 region has the DNA TGTGCCAGCAGCCCACTTCCGTTTCGTTCGCGGGACCAGCTTAATGAGCAGTTCTTC. Its translation is CASSPLPFRSRDQLNEQFF.

The rearrangement joins TRBV6-6 to TRBJ2-2; D ambiguous. The CDR3 is made up of 15 amino acids. Germline V gene sequence: CDR1 MNHNY, CDR2 SVGAGI (reference sequence). Trimming stripped 5 bases from V and 2 bases from J, with 12 bases between. CDR3 nucleotides: TGTGCCAGCAGTGACAAGACTCGAAACACCGGGGAGCTGTTTTTT. Amino acid sequence: CASSDKTRNTGELFF.

V and J are TRBV5-4 and TRBJ2-7; 9 bases fit TRBD1. Germline CDR1 and CDR2: SGHNT and YYREEE (reference sequence). CDR3 length: 15 residues. Trimming cost V 2 bases and J 3 bases; bases outside gene matches: 6. The CDR3: CASSFPGTGYYEQYF. The CDR3 nucleotides read TGTGCCAGCAGCTTTCCCGGGACAGGGTACTACGAGCAGTACTTC.

The chain recombines TRBV28 with TRBJ1-3; 7 nucleotides align to TRBD1. The CDR3 covers 14 residues. Trimming took 5 bases from V and 2 from J; bases not matched to a gene: 3. CDR1 is MDHEN and CDR2 is SYDVKM in the germline V gene. The CDR3, as DNA: TGTGCCAGCAGTGTAGGGGGCCCTGGAAACACCATATATTTT. As protein: CASSVGGPGNTIYF.

The chain combines TRBV13 with TRBJ2-3; 10 nucleotides line up with TRBD2. V trimming: 2 bases; J trimming: 4 bases; junction bases outside the gene matches: 6. Germline V gene lookup returns CDR1 PRHDT and CDR2 FYEKMQ (reference sequence). The CDR3 is 16 amino acids. CDR3 loop: CASSLSLAGVADTQYF. The CDR3 DNA sequence: TGTGCCAGCAGCTTAAGCCTAGCGGGAGTAGCAGATACGCAGTATTTT.

V usage is TRBV28 and J usage is TRBJ2-3, with D tentatively TRBD2 (6 bases). V shed 6 bases and J shed 0 bases, with 13 bases lying between them. The CDR3 loop spans 15 amino acids. From germline, CDR1 is MDHEN and CDR2 SYDVKM. Written as DNA, the CDR3 is TGTGCCAGCAGGGGGGACTTCTCTAGCACAGATACGCAGTATTTT. Translating gives CASRGDFSSTDTQYF.

The chain links TRBV5-6 to TRBJ1-5, with unresolved D. V lost 0 bases to trimming and J lost 4 bases, with 14 bases between them. The CDR3 has 16 amino acids. Germline CDR1 and CDR2: SGHDT and YYEEEE. CDR3 nucleotides: TGTGCCAGCAGCTTGGGAGGGTTCGGTTTAAATCAGCCCCAGCATTTT. It codes for CASSLGGFGLNQPQHF.

J is TRBJ2-1 and V is TRBV7-2; no clear D gene. This CDR3 comprises 12 residues. CDR1 SGHTA and CDR2 FQGNSA come from the germline V gene. V lost 4 bases and J lost 6, with 7 bases in between. CDR3 sequence reads: CASSSHVNEQFF. The CDR3 DNA is TGTGCCAGCAGCTCCCACGTCAATGAGCAGTTCTTC.

A note on this clone: This CDR3 is also generated by other DNA sequences in the sample. The chain links TRBV18 to TRBJ1-1; D remains unclear. Germline V lookup: CDR1 KGHSH, CDR2 LQKENI. The V gene lost 3 bases and the J gene lost 3 bases, with 8 bases spanning the gap. The CDR3 covers 13 residues. CDR3 region: CASSPYGDTEAFF. The CDR3 DNA reads as TGTGCCAGCTCACCCTACGGGGACACTGAAGCTTTCTTT.

This clone has only one observation. The chain links TRBV7-9 to TRBJ2-7; D is possibly TRBD1 (5 bases). This CDR3 has 14 residues. The V and J ends lost 6 bases and 2 bases respectively, with 14 bases between them. Per germline, CDR1 SEHNR and CDR2 FQNEAQ (reference sequence). CDR3 region: CASRSRQDTYEQYF. In DNA, the CDR3 is TGTGCCAGCAGGAGCCGGCAGGACACCTACGAGCAGTACTTC.

J is TRBJ2-6 and V is TRBV19; D remains ambiguous. There are 15 residues in the CDR3. The germline V and J ends were trimmed by 8 bases and 0 bases, with 11 bases remaining between them. Germline CDR1 reads LNHDA; CDR2 reads SQIVND (reference sequence). In DNA form, the CDR3 reads TGTGCCAGTGCCCTCGATCCCTCTGGGGCCAACGTCCTGACTTTC. The encoded protein is CASALDPSGANVLTF.

J is TRBJ2-2 and V is TRBV9, with 15 bases lining up with TRBD2. The J segment lost 5 bases and the V segment lost 4 bases, leaving 12 bases of the junction unmatched. The CDR3 loop spans 19 amino acids. Germline V lookup: CDR1 SGDLS, CDR2 YYNGEE. CDR3 nucleotide sequence: TGTGCCAGCAGCCCCCGGACTAGCGGGAGGGCCGGTGGGACCGGGGAGCTGTTTTTT. Translation: CASSPRTSGRAGGTGELFF.

The rearrangement uses TRBV4-2 and TRBJ2-2; 8 positions agree with TRBD1. V lost 5 bases and J lost 5; bases outside the gene matches: 4. The CDR3 loop spans 14 amino acids. The V gene's germline CDR1 is LGHNA and CDR2 YNFKEQ. Here the CDR3 reads CASSSRTGTGELFF. In DNA form, the CDR3 reads TGTGCCAGCAGCTCTCGGACAGGGACCGGGGAGCTGTTTTTT.

The J gene is TRBJ2-6, the V gene TRBV30, with D perhaps matching TRBD2 (6 bases). CDR1 and CDR2 from the germline V gene are GTSNPN and SVGIG (reference sequence). V gave up 0 bases and J gave up 1 base, with 10 bases separating them. CDR3 length equals 16 residues. The CDR3 here is CAWSVPDYSGANVLTF. The CDR3 DNA reads as TGTGCCTGGAGTGTCCCGGACTATTCTGGGGCCAACGTCCTGACTTTC. Together with reference TRBV30 and TRBJ2-6, the CDR3 gives the full variable domain: SQTIHQWPATLVQPVGSPLSLECTVEGTSNPNLYWYRQAAGRGLQLLFYSVGIGQISSEVPQNLSASRPQDRQFILSSKKLLLSDSGFYLCAWSVPDYSGANVLTFGAGSRLTVL.

On this clone itself: One end of the junction is discordant with germline, which a read error may explain. The chain carries TRBV2 and TRBJ2-2; possible D gene TRBD2, 6 bases. In germline, CDR1 is SNHLY, CDR2 FYNNEI. This CDR3 has 15 residues. Here the CDR3 reads CASREPGSGTGELFF. The CDR3, as DNA: TGTGCCAGCCGTGAACCCGGGAGTGGGACCGGGGAGCTGTTTTTT.

The chain carries TRBV4-3 and TRBJ2-2; TRBD2 aligns across 9 bases. Germline V CDR1 and CDR2: LGHNA, YSLEER. The J segment lost 10 bases and the V segment lost 1 base, leaving 4 bases of the junction unmatched. This CDR3 region has 14 residues. CDR3 sequence: CASSQGIAGVELFF. The CDR3 DNA sequence: TGCGCCAGCAGCCAAGGGATAGCGGGAGTGGAGCTGTTTTTT.

V gene TRBV4-2 combines with J gene TRBJ2-7, with D possibly being TRBD2 (6 bases). Trimming cost V 0 bases and J 0 bases, with 12 bases left between them. The CDR3 runs 16 residues. In germline, CDR1 is LGHNA, CDR2 YNFKEQ. The CDR3 nucleotides read TGTGCCAGCAGCCAAGATGGGGCTAGCGTCTCCTACGAGCAGTACTTC. Protein product: CASSQDGASVSYEQYF.

This sequence joins TRBV23-1 and TRBJ2-1, with TRBD2 as a possible D gene (5 bases). TRBV23-1 is reported as an ORF; its role is uncertain. The V end was cut by 0 bases, the J end by 0 bases, with 30 bases between. This CDR3 spans 23 amino acids. CDR3 bases: TGCGCCAGCAGTCAATCCTTCCCACCTGGCCGATCGTTGAGGGCCTTCTCCTACAATGAGCAGTTCTTC. Protein sequence: CASSQSFPPGRSLRAFSYNEQFF.

V gene TRBV6-5 combines with J gene TRBJ2-2; D gene ambiguous. Trimming removed 7 bases from V and 2 bases from J, with 8 bases in between. The germline CDR1 and CDR2 sequences are MNHEY and SVGAGI. This CDR3 spans 13 amino acids. CDR3 amino acids: CASTPTNTGELFF. CDR3 DNA sequence: TGTGCCAGCACCCCGACTAACACCGGGGAGCTGTTTTTT.

This chain uses TRBV7-8 with TRBJ2-2; D unclear. CDR3 size: 13 residues. Trimming took 4 bases from V and 4 from J, leaving 7 bases between them. CDR1 is SGHVS and CDR2 is FQNEAQ in the germline V gene. DNA for the CDR3: TGTGCCAGCAGCTCCGCCTCCACCGGGGAGCTGTTTTTT. It yields the protein CASSSASTGELFF.

CDR3 region: CASSDPGQGDYEQYF. For the CDR3, the DNA is TGTGCCAGCAGTGATCCGGGACAGGGGGACTACGAGCAGTACTTC. This chain joins TRBV2 and TRBJ2-7; the match to TRBD1 covers 11 bases. V trimming: 3 bases; J trimming: 3 bases; junction bases outside the gene matches: 4. Germline V lookup: CDR1 SNHLY, CDR2 FYNNEI. The CDR3 is 15 amino acids.

The rearrangement joins TRBV9 to TRBJ2-5; D may be TRBD2 (5 bases). V was clipped by 4 bases and J by 5 bases, with 15 bases between them. The CDR3 covers 14 residues. Germline CDR1 is SGDLS and CDR2 is YYNGEE. CDR3 DNA sequence: TGTGCCAGCAGCCCTCTTCAAAGAGGGGAGACCCAGTACTTC. Its protein is CASSPLQRGETQYF.